These 19 T cell receptor beta chains came from one sample sequenced in a study of T cells after posttransplantation cyclophosphamide. Using immunoSEQ multiplex PCR, the repertoire was profiled, and TCRdb retains in-frame clones only, with some absent. This table has 1,500 to 2,000 clones, around 83% appearing once. The sequenced material came from CD8+ T cells sorted from bone marrow. The receptor set was obtained from a woman between 45 and 60 years old in good health and a related stem cell transplant donor.

The chain links TRBV27 to TRBJ1-2; a possible D gene is TRBD1 (6 bases). The CDR3 length is 14 residues. V dropped 6 bases and J dropped 5 bases, with 16 bases sitting between them. Per germline, CDR1 MNHEY and CDR2 SMNVEV (reference sequence). CDR3 in amino acids: CASRGWARGYGYTF. The CDR3 nucleotides are TGTGCCAGCAGAGGGTGGGCCAGGGGTTATGGCTACACCTTC.

The CDR3 loop is CASSPVVRGETQYF. The CDR3 bases are TGTGCCAGCAGCCCTGTCGTCCGGGGGGAGACCCAGTACTTC. This rearrangement joins TRBV7-9 to TRBJ2-5; tentatively, D is TRBD2 (6 bases). The CDR3 is 14 residues long. CDR1 is SEHNR, CDR2 FQNEAQ, per germline (reference sequence). The V and J ends lost 5 bases and 5 bases respectively, with 15 bases between them. The complete variable domain, with remaining parts taken from reference TRBV7-9 and TRBJ2-5, reads DTGVSQNPRHKITKRGQNVTFRCDPISEHNRLYWYRQTLGQGPEFLTYFQNEAQLEKSRLLSDRFSAERPKGSFSTLEIQRTEQGDSAMYLCASSPVVRGETQYFGPGTRLLVL.

This clone was detected a few times. DNA of the CDR3: TGTGCCAGCAGTGTCCAGACTAGCGGGGCTCCGAACACCGGGGAGCTGTTTTTT. It yields the protein CASSVQTSGAPNTGELFF. The chain carries TRBV2 and TRBJ2-2, with TRBD2 matching 11 bases. CDR1 and CDR2 from the germline V gene are SNHLY and FYNNEI. This CDR3 region has 18 residues. V was pared by 4 bases and J by 0 bases, with 7 bases of the junction left unmatched.

The rearrangement joins TRBV6-5 to TRBJ2-7; possibly TRBD1 for D (6 bases). Germline CDR1 is MNHEY and CDR2 is SVGAGI. The V end lost 6 bases, the J end lost 6 bases, and 21 bases lay between the germline ends. This CDR3 region has 15 residues. The CDR3 loop reads CASRYQGPSTPEQYF. CDR3 nucleotide sequence: TGTGCCAGCAGGTATCAGGGGCCGTCCACTCCCGAGCAGTACTTC.

The genes are TRBV5-8 and TRBJ1-5; 10 bases fit TRBD1. V lost 7 bases, J lost 5 bases, and 6 bases stayed unmatched. The CDR3 runs to 14 residues. The germline V gene encodes CDR1 SGHTS and CDR2 YDEGEE. CDR3 sequence (DNA): TGTGCCAGCGATAGACAGGGGGCCGATCAGCCCCAGCATTTT. Protein sequence: CASDRQGADQPQHF. The entire variable domain, with the rest obtained from reference TRBV5-8 and TRBJ1-5, is as follows: EAGVTQSPTHLIKTRGQQATLRCSPISGHTSVYWYQQALGLGLQFLLWYDEGEERNRGNFPPRFSGRQFPNYSSELNVNALELEDSALYLCASDRQGADQPQHFGDGTRLSIL.

The rearrangement uses TRBV9 and TRBJ2-2, with 9 bases that match TRBD2. Germline V gene sequence: CDR1 SGDLS, CDR2 YYNGEE. V shed 4 bases and J 7 bases; nucleotides not matched to a gene: 14. This CDR3 has 17 residues. CDR3 DNA sequence: TGTGCCAGCAGCCCCGGGAGCGGGGGGTCCCGAAGCGGGGAGCTGTTTTTT. This gives the protein CASSPGSGGSRSGELFF.

The chain links TRBV5-5 to TRBJ2-5, with D maybe TRBD2 (6 bases). CDR1 is SGHKS and CDR2 is YYEKEE in the germline V gene (reference sequence). V lost 1 base to trimming and J lost 11 bases, with 21 bases between them. The CDR3 is 15 amino acids. The DNA of the CDR3 is TGTGCCAGCAGCTTGACGGGGGTCTACCGAGATGAGCAGTACTTC. Translation gives CASSLTGVYRDEQYF.

The chain uses TRBV19 and TRBJ2-3; 8 bases fit TRBD2. This CDR3 is 17 amino acids long. Germline values: CDR1 LNHDA, CDR2 SQIVND (reference sequence). V lost 3 bases to trimming and J lost 1 base; unmatched junction nucleotides: 9. The CDR3 reads CASSIDADGRGTDTQYF. CDR3 bases: TGTGCCAGTAGTATTGATGCGGACGGGAGGGGCACAGATACGCAGTATTTT.

The CDR3 region is CASSYSDRVAFF. The CDR3 coding sequence is TGTGCCAGCAGTTATTCGGACAGGGTAGCTTTCTTT. The rearrangement joins TRBV6-5 to TRBJ1-1; 8 nucleotides match TRBD1. V trimming: 3 bases; J trimming: 10 bases; junction bases outside the gene matches: 4. The CDR3 spans 12 residues. The germline V gene has CDR1 MNHEY and CDR2 SVGAGI.

This chain joins TRBV19 and TRBJ2-5; 7 bases fit TRBD1. Gene TRBJ2-7 matches the end of the DNA better, so the J call may be wrong. Germline V lookup: CDR1 LNHDA, CDR2 SQIVND (reference sequence). This CDR3 comprises 14 residues. CDR3 amino acids: CASSIGDSSYEQYF. Here the CDR3 DNA reads TGTGCCAGTAGTATAGGGGACAGCTCCTACGAGCAGTACTTC.

The chain employs TRBV18 and TRBJ2-5; D possibly corresponds to TRBD2 (7 bases). V dropped 2 bases and J dropped 2 bases, with 18 bases sitting between them. The CDR3 consists of 17 residues. The germline gives CDR1 KGHSH, CDR2 LQKENI. CDR3 in DNA: TGTGCCAGCTCACCAGAGTTCTGGCGGGGGCCACAAGAGACCCAGTACTTC. Protein sequence: CASSPEFWRGPQETQYF.

V gene TRBV14 combines with J gene TRBJ1-1, with D possibly being TRBD1 (6 bases). The germline CDR1 and CDR2 sequences are SGHDN and FVKESK. Deletions cut 0 bases from V and 11 bases from J, with 19 bases between. The CDR3 extends over 15 amino acids. As DNA, the CDR3 is TGTGCCAGCAGCCAAGATAAGGGGATAACAGGGCGTGCTTTCTTT. It codes for CASSQDKGITGRAFF. Together with reference TRBV14 and TRBJ1-1, the CDR3 gives the full variable domain: EAGVTQFPSHSVIEKGQTVTLRCDPISGHDNLYWYRRVMGKEIKFLLHFVKESKQDESGMPNNRFLAERTGGTYSTLKVQPAELEDSGVYFCASSQDKGITGRAFFGQGTRLTVV.

This clone was seen only once. The rearrangement uses TRBV6-5 and TRBJ2-3, with TRBD2 as a possible D gene (5 bases). The CDR3 extends over 13 amino acids. V shed 2 bases and J shed 8 bases, with 11 bases lying between them. Germline V gives CDR1 MNHEY, CDR2 SVGAGI. For the CDR3, the DNA is TGTGCCAGCAGTTACCTTTCGAGCGGTACGCAGTATTTT. Translated: CASSYLSSGTQYF.

The chain carries TRBV29-1 and TRBJ2-3; TRBD2 matches at 9 bases. Looked up from germline, CDR1 is SQVTM and CDR2 is ANQGSEA. The CDR3 contains 15 residues. V lost 3 bases and J lost 2; bases outside the gene matches: 6. In DNA form, the CDR3 reads TGCAGCGTTGAGTTTCTAGCGGGAATCACAGATACGCAGTATTTT. This encodes CSVEFLAGITDTQYF.

V and J are TRBV7-9 and TRBJ2-2; 9 positions agree with TRBD1. V lost 5 bases, J lost 9 bases, and 4 bases stayed unmatched. This CDR3 contains 13 residues. Germline V gene sequence: CDR1 SEHNR, CDR2 FQNEAQ (reference sequence). The chain's CDR3 is CASSGTGRRELFF. DNA of the CDR3: TGTGCCAGCAGCGGGACAGGGCGGAGGGAGCTGTTTTTT.

The J gene is TRBJ2-2, the V gene TRBV6-5; D call uncertain. V lost 6 bases and J 1 base, leaving 6 bases between the germline ends. Germline CDR1 reads MNHEY; CDR2 reads SVGAGI. This CDR3 comprises 13 residues. CDR3 region: CASSTENTGELFF. The DNA for the CDR3 is TGTGCCAGCAGCACAGAGAACACCGGGGAGCTGTTTTTT.

The chain recombines TRBV7-9 with TRBJ2-5; D ambiguous. The germline V and J ends were trimmed by 6 bases and 4 bases, with 6 bases remaining between them. Germline CDR1 SEHNR, CDR2 FQNEAQ (reference sequence). The CDR3 runs 11 residues. CDR3 loop: CASSYRETQYF. The CDR3 coding sequence is TGTGCCAGCAGTTATCGAGAGACCCAGTACTTC.

This clone was counted a single time. This chain links TRBV9 with TRBJ1-5; 12 positions match TRBD1. The CDR3 covers 15 residues. CDR1 and CDR2 from the germline V gene are SGDLS and YYNGEE. V lost 3 bases, J lost 11 bases, and 9 bases stayed unmatched. The CDR3 bases are TGTGCCAGCAGCGCGGGACAGGGGGCTGGTTTGGCCCAGCATTTT. Translated, it gives CASSAGQGAGLAQHF.

This chain links TRBV30 with TRBJ1-5; a weak D match, TRBD1 (6 bases). This CDR3 region has 14 residues. V gave up 5 bases and J gave up 3 bases, with 14 bases separating them. The V gene's germline CDR1 is GTSNPN and CDR2 SVGIG (reference sequence). In DNA form, the CDR3 reads TGTGCCTGGGAGTCAGGGGCACTCAATCAGCCCCAGCATTTT. This translates into CAWESGALNQPQHF.